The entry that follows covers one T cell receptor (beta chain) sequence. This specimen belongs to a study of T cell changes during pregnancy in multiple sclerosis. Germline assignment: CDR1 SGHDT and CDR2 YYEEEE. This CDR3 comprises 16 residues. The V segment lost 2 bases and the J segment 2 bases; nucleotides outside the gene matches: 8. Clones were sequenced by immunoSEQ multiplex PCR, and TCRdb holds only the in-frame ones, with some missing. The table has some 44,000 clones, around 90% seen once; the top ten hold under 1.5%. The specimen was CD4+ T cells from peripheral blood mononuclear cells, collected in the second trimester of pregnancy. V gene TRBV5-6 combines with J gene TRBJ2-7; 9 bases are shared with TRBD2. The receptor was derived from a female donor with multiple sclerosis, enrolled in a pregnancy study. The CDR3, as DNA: TGTGCCAGCAGCTTCTGGTGGGCGGGGGGGGCCTACGAGCAGTACTTC. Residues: CASSFWWAGGAYEQYF.